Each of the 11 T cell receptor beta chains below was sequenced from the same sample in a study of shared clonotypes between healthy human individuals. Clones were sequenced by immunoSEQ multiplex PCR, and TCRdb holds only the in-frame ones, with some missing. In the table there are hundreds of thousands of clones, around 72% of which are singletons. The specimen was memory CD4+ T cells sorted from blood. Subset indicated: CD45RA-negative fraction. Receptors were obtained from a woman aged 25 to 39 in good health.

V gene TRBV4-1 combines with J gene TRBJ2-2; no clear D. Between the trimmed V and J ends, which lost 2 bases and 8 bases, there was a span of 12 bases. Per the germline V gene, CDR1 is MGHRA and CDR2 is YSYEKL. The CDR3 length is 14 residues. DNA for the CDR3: TGCGCCAGCAGCCAACCGCTTCGACTGGGGGAGCTGTTTTTT. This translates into CASSQPLRLGELFF.

DNA for the CDR3: TGCAGCGTTGTCTTAGGATCCTACGAGCAGTACTTC. Translation: CSVVLGSYEQYF. This chain connects TRBV29-1 to TRBJ2-7, with D unresolved. The CDR3 covers 12 residues. The germline V and J ends were trimmed by 4 bases and 1 base, with 8 bases remaining between them. Germline V lookup: CDR1 SQVTM, CDR2 ANQGSEA.

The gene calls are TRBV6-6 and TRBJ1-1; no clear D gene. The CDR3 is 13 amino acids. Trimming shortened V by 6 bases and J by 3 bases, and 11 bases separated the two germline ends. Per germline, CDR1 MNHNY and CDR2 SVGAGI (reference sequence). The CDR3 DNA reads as TGTGCCAGCAGACTAGGGTTATACACTGAAGCTTTCTTT. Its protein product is CASRLGLYTEAFF.

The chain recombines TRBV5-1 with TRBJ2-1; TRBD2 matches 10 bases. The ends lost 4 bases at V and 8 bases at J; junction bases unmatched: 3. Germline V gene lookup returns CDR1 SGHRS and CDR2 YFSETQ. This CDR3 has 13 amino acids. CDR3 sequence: CASSTGTSDEQFF. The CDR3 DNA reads TGCGCCAGCAGCACGGGGACTAGCGATGAGCAGTTCTTC. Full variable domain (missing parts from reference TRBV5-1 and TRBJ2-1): KAGVTQTPRYLIKTRGQQVTLSCSPISGHRSVSWYQQTPGQGLQFLFEYFSETQRNKGNFPGRFSGRQFSNSRSEMNVSTLELGDSALYLCASSTGTSDEQFFGPGTRLTVL.

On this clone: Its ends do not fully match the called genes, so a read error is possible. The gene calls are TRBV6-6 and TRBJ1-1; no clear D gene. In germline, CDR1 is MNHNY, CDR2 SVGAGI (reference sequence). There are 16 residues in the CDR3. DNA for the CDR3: TGTGCCAGCAGTGACTCACACAGCAGACCCAACACTGAAGCTTTCTTT. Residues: CASSDSHSRPNTEAFF.

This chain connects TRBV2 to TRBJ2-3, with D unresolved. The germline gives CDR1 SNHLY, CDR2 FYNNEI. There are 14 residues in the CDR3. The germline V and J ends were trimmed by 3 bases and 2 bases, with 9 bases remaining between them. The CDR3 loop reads CASSDNTFTDTQYF. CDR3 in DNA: TGTGCCAGCAGTGATAATACATTCACAGATACGCAGTATTTT.

The CDR3 DNA reads TGTGCCAGCAGCTCCCCACTAGCGGCCTCCACCGGGGAGCTGTTTTTT. Its protein product is CASSSPLAASTGELFF. The chain has TRBV5-4 and TRBJ2-2, with 8 bases fitting TRBD2. Germline V gives CDR1 SGHNT, CDR2 YYREEE (reference sequence). With 3 bases clipped from V and 4 bases from J, the junction kept 8 bases outside the gene matches. The CDR3 is made up of 16 amino acids.

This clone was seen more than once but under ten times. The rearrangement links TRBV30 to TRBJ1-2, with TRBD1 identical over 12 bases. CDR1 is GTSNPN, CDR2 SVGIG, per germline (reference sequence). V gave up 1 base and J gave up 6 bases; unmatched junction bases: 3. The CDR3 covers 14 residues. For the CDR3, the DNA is TGTGCCTGGAGTGCGGGACAGGGGGCGGATGGCTACACCTTC. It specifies CAWSAGQGADGYTF.

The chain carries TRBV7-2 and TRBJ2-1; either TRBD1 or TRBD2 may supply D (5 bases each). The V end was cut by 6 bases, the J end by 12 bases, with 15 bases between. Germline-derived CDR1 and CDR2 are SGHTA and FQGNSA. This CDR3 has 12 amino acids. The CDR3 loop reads CASRTGLRAQFF. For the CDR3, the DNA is TGTGCCAGCAGAACAGGTCTGAGGGCGCAGTTCTTC.

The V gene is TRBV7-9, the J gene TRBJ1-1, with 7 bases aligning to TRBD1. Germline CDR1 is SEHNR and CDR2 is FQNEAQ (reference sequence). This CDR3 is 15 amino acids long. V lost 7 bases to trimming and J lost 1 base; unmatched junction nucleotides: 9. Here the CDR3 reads CASIQRQGGNTEAFF. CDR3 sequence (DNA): TGTGCCAGCATCCAAAGACAGGGAGGGAACACTGAAGCTTTCTTT.

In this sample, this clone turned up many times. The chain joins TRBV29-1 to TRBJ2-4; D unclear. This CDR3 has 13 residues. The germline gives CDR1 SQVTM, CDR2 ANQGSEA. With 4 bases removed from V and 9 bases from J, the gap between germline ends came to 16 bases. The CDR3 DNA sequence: TGCAGCGTTGCCCCAAGGGAATTTGGCATTCAGTACTTC. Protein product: CSVAPREFGIQYF.